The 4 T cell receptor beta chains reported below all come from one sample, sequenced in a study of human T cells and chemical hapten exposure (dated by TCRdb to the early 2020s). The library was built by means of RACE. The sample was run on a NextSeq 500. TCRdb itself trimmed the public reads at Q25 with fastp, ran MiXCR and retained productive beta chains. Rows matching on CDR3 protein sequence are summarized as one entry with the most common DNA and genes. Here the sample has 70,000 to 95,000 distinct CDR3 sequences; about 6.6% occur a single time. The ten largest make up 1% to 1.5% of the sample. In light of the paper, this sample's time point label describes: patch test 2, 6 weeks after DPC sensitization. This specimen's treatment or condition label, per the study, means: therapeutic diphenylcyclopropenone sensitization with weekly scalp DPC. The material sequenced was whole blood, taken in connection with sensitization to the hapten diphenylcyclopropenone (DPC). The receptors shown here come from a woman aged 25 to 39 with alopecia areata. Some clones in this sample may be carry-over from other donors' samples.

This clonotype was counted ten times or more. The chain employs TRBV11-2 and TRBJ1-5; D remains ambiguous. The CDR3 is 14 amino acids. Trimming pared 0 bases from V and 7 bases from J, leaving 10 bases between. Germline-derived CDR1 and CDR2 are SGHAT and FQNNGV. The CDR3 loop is CASSLDGGSQPQHF. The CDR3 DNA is TGTGCCAGCAGCTTAGATGGAGGGAGCCAGCCCCAGCATTTT. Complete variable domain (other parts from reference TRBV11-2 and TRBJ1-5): EAGVAQSPRYKIIEKRQSVAFWCNPISGHATLYWYQQILGQGPKLLIQFQNNGVVDDSQLPKDRFSAERLKGVDSTLKIQPAKLEDSAVYLCASSLDGGSQPQHFGDGTRLSIL.

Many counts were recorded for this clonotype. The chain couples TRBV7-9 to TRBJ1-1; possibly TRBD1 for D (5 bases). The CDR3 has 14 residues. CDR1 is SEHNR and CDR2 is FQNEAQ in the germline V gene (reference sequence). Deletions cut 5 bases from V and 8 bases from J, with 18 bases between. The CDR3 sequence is CASSPSLAGREAFF. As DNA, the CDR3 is TGTGCCAGCAGCCCATCCCTGGCAGGGAGAGAAGCTTTCTTT.

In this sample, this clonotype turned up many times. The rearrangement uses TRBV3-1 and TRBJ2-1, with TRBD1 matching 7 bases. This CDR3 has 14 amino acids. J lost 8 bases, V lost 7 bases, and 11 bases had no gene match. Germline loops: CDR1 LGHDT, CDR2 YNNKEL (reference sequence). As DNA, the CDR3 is TGTGCCAGCAATCGGCCTTCCCAGGGGGATGAGCAGTTCTTC. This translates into CASNRPSQGDEQFF.

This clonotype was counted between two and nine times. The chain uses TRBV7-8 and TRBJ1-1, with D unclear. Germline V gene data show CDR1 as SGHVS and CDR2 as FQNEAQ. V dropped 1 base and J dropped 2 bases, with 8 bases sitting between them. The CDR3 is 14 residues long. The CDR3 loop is CASSLGVGNTEAFF. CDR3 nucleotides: TGTGCCAGCAGCTTAGGCGTAGGTAACACTGAAGCTTTCTTT.